The 14 T cell receptor beta chains reported below all come from one sample, sequenced in a study of T cell responses to AZD1222 COVID-19 vaccine. This table comes from immunoSEQ multiplex PCR, and its TCRdb copy is limited to in-frame clones, with some not included. The sample lists 75,000 to 90,000 clones; approximately 90% were seen once. The material sequenced was peripheral blood, taken 28 days after the second AZD1222 dose. These receptors were collected from an adult who received the AZD1222 COVID-19 vaccine.

The chain joins TRBV19 to TRBJ2-3; D is ambiguous. Germline assignment: CDR1 LNHDA and CDR2 SQIVND (reference sequence). CDR3 length: 11 amino acids. Trimming took 2 bases from V and 5 from J, leaving 2 bases between them. CDR3 nucleotides: TGTGCCAGTAGTATATTAGATACGCAGTATTTT. The encoded protein is CASSILDTQYF.

The chain employs TRBV5-5 and TRBJ1-1; TRBD1 might be the D (6 bases). Trimming took off 0 bases at V and 6 bases at J, with 18 bases between the two ends. The CDR3 runs to 16 residues. CDR1 is SGHKS, CDR2 YYEKEE, per germline (reference sequence). The CDR3 DNA reads as TGTGCCAGCAGCTTGGCCCTGGGGGGCGGCGGACCTGAAGCTTTCTTT. Translated, it gives CASSLALGGGGPEAFF.

The rearrangement joins TRBV7-9 to TRBJ2-2; 10 bases map to TRBD2. CDR3 length: 15 residues. V lost 11 bases, J lost 10 bases, and 16 bases stayed unmatched. The germline gives CDR1 SEHNR, CDR2 FQNEAQ (reference sequence). The CDR3 reads CAGGTSAYSIAELFF. For the CDR3, the DNA is TGTGCCGGGGGGACTAGCGCCTATAGTATAGCGGAGCTGTTTTTT.

This chain links TRBV7-2 with TRBJ1-4; 8 bases are a match to TRBD1. The CDR3 runs to 16 residues. Trimming at V came to 1 base and at J to 6 bases, leaving 7 bases not matched to a gene. Germline V gene lookup returns CDR1 SGHTA and CDR2 FQGNSA. The CDR3 loop reads CASSLVGQGVDEKLFF. The CDR3 region has the DNA TGTGCCAGCAGCTTAGTTGGACAGGGCGTGGATGAAAAACTGTTTTTT.

The gene calls are TRBV28 and TRBJ2-7; the match to TRBD2 covers 8 bases. V trimming: 2 bases; J trimming: 1 base; junction bases outside the gene matches: 4. The V gene's germline CDR1 is MDHEN and CDR2 SYDVKM. This CDR3 has 15 amino acids. In DNA, the CDR3 is TGTGCCAGCAGTTTAGTGCGGGGGGTTTCCTACGAGCAGTACTTC. Its translation is CASSLVRGVSYEQYF. Using reference TRBV28 and TRBJ2-7 for the parts outside the CDR3, the full variable domain is DVKVTQSSRYLVKRTGEKVFLECVQDMDHENMFWYRQDPGLGLRLIYFSYDVKMKEKGDIPEGYSVSREKKERFSLILESASTNQTSMYLCASSLVRGVSYEQYFGPGTRLTVT.

The rearrangement links TRBV4-3 to TRBJ2-7, with D perhaps assigned TRBD1 or TRBD2 (5 bases each). V lost 4 bases and J lost 0, with 13 bases in between. The CDR3 totals 15 residues. Germline CDR1 LGHNA, CDR2 YSLEER. CDR3 in amino acids: CASSPRTDSSYEQYF. In DNA form, the CDR3 reads TGCGCCAGCAGCCCGCGGACTGACAGCTCCTACGAGCAGTACTTC.

This sequence joins TRBV7-2 and TRBJ2-2; 13 bases line up with TRBD2. Trimming cost V 1 base and J 6 bases; bases outside gene matches: 8. This CDR3 has 18 amino acids. CDR1 and CDR2 (germline): SGHTA, FQGNSA. CDR3 nucleotide sequence: TGTGCCAGCAGCTTAGGGACTAGCGGGAGAAGGGGCTCCGGGGAGCTGTTTTTT. Translated, it gives CASSLGTSGRRGSGELFF.

The sample holds one count of this clone. CDR3 loop: CASSLRNTIYF. The CDR3 region has the DNA TGTGCCAGCAGCCTTCGAAACACCATATATTTT. The chain recombines TRBV5-6 with TRBJ1-3; D is uncertain. The CDR3 is made up of 11 amino acids. Trimming took off 4 bases at V and 5 bases at J, with 4 bases between the two ends. Germline assignment: CDR1 SGHDT and CDR2 YYEEEE.

The chain uses TRBV10-3 and TRBJ2-3; 8 nucleotides match TRBD2. The CDR3 contains 11 residues. With 10 bases clipped from V and 10 bases from J, the junction kept 7 bases outside the gene matches. Germline loops: CDR1 ENHRY, CDR2 SYGVKD. Here the CDR3 DNA reads TGTGCCACTACGACTAGCGAGTCGCAGTATTTT. Residues: CATTTSESQYF.

The chain carries TRBV3-1 (or the pseudogene TRBV3-2) and TRBJ2-3, with TRBD2 identical over 9 bases. J gave up 0 bases and V 3 bases, and 1 base lay outside the gene matches. The CDR3 has 15 amino acids. Germline CDR1 LGHDT, CDR2 YNNKEL (reference sequence). CDR3 in amino acids: CASSHTSGSTDTQYF. CDR3 nucleotides: TGTGCCAGCAGCCACACTAGCGGGAGCACAGATACGCAGTATTTT.

The J gene is TRBJ1-2, the V gene TRBV29-1; 7 bases match TRBD1. Germline trimming cut 1 base from V and 5 bases from J; bases unmatched to any gene: 1. Germline assignment: CDR1 SQVTM and CDR2 ANQGSEA. The CDR3 consists of 12 residues. The CDR3 is CSVEGQGYGYTF. The CDR3 coding sequence is TGCAGCGTTGAAGGACAGGGATATGGCTACACCTTC.

DNA for the CDR3: TGTGCCAGCAGCTACCAACCGGGACAGGGGGCCTACAATGAGCAGTTCTTC. Translation gives CASSYQPGQGAYNEQFF. The rearrangement joins TRBV4-2 to TRBJ2-1; 11 positions agree with TRBD1. The germline V gene has CDR1 LGHNA and CDR2 YNFKEQ. The V gene end was trimmed by 5 bases and the J gene end by 2 bases; junction bases not matched to a gene: 8. The CDR3 has 17 amino acids.

The genes are TRBV5-1 and TRBJ1-1; D perhaps matches TRBD1 (6 bases). The V end lost 0 bases, the J end lost 6 bases, and 15 bases lay between the germline ends. The length of the CDR3 is 15 residues. The V gene's germline CDR1 is SGHRS and CDR2 YFSETQ. This CDR3 reads CASSLAGRGLSEAFF. The CDR3 DNA sequence: TGCGCCAGCAGCTTGGCTGGCAGGGGCTTATCTGAAGCTTTCTTT.

The rearrangement joins TRBV9 to TRBJ2-6; unclear D gene. V was trimmed by 1 base and J by 0 bases, leaving 5 bases between them. Germline values: CDR1 SGDLS, CDR2 YYNGEE. There are 15 residues in the CDR3. CDR3 DNA sequence: TGTGCCAGCAGCGTATCTCTCTCTGGGGCCAACGTCCTGACTTTC. This gives the protein CASSVSLSGANVLTF.